Here is one TCR beta chain with its context. Its specific antigen is unknown. The record has no base qualities; no much larger clone is one base away. The germline V gene supplies CDR1 SGHTA and CDR2 FQGNSA. From the cysteine through the phenylalanine, the CDR3 covers 15 amino acids. The CDR3 DNA has 45 bases and is translated from base 1. V trim: 3 bases; J trim: 5 bases; unmatched bases: 7. The CDR3 regions of human TCRbeta chains were subjected to immunosequencing. The source study handled its data this way. TCRs in the repertoires were compared against a reference library of SARS-CoV-2-specific TCRs that had been generated with the MIRA antigen-specificity platform. Breadth meant the fraction of unique TCRs that were SARS-CoV-2-associated, whereas depth meant the fraction of total T cells that were SARS-CoV-2-associated. Using the MIRA data, each spike-specific TCR was assigned both to the spike region to which the TCR was reactive and to a CD4 or CD8 class. Log10-transformed breadth and depth values were compared by one-way ANOVA with Sidak's multiple comparisons tests. TCRdb holds this immuneACCESS table with in-frame rearrangements only. Some clones are missing; in checked studies, unresolved V genes explain under half, and the rest has no known cause. That table is the source of V, J and clone size, and D and trimming were worked out from the DNA. Within this sample are 130,000 to 150,000 clones, with 70% to 90% of them counted one time only. The ten largest make up around 5% of the sample.

The data were obtained in a study of T cell responses to AZD1222 COVID-19 vaccine (dated by TCRdb to the early 2020s). Study-level background: AZD1222 recipients with second doses at about 4 weeks or about 12 weeks were pooled, because spike-specific TCR depth and breadth did not differ between schedules. TCR sequencing was performed for some 250 trial participants, of whom roughly 200 were given two doses of AZD1222 and around 25 were given two doses of MenACWY control vaccine. Trial participants were enrolled into age subgroups of 18-55, 56-69 and 70-plus years, which contained about 150, 27 and 61 TCR-sequenced participants, respectively. Here is what the overall study found, with its caveats: Vaccine-associated CD4 TCRs spanned the whole spike protein, with dominant responses in regions 160-218 and 743-854. Spike-specific TCR breadth and depth rose significantly after two AZD1222 doses compared with day 0 and with MenACWY recipients. Conclusions about previously exposed vaccinees are limited, since just a handful of AZD1222 recipients were seropositive for SARS-CoV-2 at baseline. In the small 56-69-year group, the increase in depth fell short of significance, most likely because of low power. Because no samples from the day 14 peak response were available, repertoires could be characterized only after the peak T cell response. Reportedly, almost half of the unique spike-specific TCRs recognized epitopes lying outside the regions that are mutated in the B.1.351 and B.1.1.7 variants. Participants were mostly white British, with more females than males. The authors suggested clonal diversity may have been underestimated.

The time point tag for this specimen amounts to: baseline before first vaccination. The vaccinee samples were drawn from two UK trials, COV001 and COV002, one of which was a single-blind randomized controlled phase 2/3 trial testing AZD1222 (ChAdOx1 nCoV-19) in healthy adults. For TCRbeta chain sequencing, PBMC samples were collected from trial participants at day 0 and at day 28 after the second dose. The material was peripheral blood, obtained on day 0 of AZD1222 vaccination. The rearrangement joined TRBV7-2 to TRBJ1-5; the central 7 bases match TRBD1. This TCR derives from an adult in good health. The CDR3 region reads CASSFRQGWHQPQHF. The nucleotides are TGTGCCAGCAGCTTTAGACAGGGTTGGCATCAGCCCCAGCATTTT.